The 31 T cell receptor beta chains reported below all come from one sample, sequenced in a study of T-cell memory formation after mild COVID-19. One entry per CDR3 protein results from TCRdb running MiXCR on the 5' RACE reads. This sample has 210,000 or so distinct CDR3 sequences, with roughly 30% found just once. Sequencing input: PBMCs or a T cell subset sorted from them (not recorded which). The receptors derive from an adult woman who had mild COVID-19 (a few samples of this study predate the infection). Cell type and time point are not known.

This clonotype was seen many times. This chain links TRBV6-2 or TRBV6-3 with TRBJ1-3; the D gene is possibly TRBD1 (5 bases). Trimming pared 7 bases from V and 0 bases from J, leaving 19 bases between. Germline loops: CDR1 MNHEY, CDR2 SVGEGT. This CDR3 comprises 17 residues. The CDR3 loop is CASNQRDRIFSGNTIYF. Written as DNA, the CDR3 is TGTGCCAGCAACCAACGGGACCGAATCTTCTCTGGAAACACCATATATTTT.

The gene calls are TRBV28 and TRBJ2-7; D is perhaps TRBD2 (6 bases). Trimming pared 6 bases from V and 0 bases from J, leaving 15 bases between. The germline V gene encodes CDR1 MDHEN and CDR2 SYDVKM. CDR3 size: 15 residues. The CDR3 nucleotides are TGTGCCAGCAGCCGAGGGACTCGCAGCTCCTACGAGCAGTACTTC. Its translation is CASSRGTRSSYEQYF.

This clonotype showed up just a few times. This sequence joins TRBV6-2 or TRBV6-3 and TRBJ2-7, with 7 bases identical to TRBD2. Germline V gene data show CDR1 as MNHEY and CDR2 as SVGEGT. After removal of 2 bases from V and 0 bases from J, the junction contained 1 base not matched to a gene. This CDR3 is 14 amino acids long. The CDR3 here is CASSYSGASYEQYF. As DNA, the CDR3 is TGTGCCAGCAGTTACAGCGGGGCCTCCTACGAGCAGTACTTC.

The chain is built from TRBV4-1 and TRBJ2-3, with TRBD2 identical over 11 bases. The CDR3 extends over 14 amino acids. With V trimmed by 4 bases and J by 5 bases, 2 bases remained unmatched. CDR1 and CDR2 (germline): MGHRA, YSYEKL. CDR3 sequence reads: CASSPSGGRDTQYF. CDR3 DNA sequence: TGCGCCAGCAGCCCTAGCGGGGGGAGAGATACGCAGTATTTT.

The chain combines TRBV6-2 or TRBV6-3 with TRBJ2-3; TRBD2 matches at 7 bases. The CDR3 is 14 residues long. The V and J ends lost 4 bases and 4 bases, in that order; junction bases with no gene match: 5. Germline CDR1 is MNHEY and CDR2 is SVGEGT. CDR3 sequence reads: CASSFTGGSDTQYF. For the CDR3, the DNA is TGTGCCAGCAGTTTTACGGGGGGATCAGATACGCAGTATTTT.

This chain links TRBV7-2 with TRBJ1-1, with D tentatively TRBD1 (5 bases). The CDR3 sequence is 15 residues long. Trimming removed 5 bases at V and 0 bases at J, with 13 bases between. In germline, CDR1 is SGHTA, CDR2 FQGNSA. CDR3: CASSPLGRMNTEAFF. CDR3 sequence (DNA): TGTGCCAGCAGCCCCCTGGGACGGATGAACACTGAAGCTTTCTTT. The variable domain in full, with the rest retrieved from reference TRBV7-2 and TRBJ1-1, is GAGVSQSPSNKVTEKGKDVELRCDPISGHTALYWYRQSLGQGLEFLIYFQGNSAPDKSGLPSDRFSAERTGGSVSTLTIQRTQQEDSAVYLCASSPLGRMNTEAFFGQGTRLTVV.

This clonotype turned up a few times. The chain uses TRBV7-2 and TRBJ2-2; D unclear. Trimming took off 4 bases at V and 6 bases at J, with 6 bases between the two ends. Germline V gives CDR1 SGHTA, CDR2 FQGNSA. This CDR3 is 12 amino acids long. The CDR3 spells CASSSTAGELFF. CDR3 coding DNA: TGTGCCAGCAGCTCGACCGCCGGGGAGCTGTTTTTT. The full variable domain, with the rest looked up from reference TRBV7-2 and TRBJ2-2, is GAGVSQSPSNKVTEKGKDVELRCDPISGHTALYWYRQSLGQGLEFLIYFQGNSAPDKSGLPSDRFSAERTGGSVSTLTIQRTQQEDSAVYLCASSSTAGELFFGEGSRLTVL.

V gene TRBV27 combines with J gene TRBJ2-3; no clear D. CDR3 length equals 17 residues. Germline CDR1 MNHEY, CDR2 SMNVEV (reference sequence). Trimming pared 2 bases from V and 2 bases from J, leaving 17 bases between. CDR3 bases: TGTGCCAGCAGTTTAGCTGCGGACCAGCCCTTCACAGATACGCAGTATTTT. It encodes CASSLAADQPFTDTQYF.

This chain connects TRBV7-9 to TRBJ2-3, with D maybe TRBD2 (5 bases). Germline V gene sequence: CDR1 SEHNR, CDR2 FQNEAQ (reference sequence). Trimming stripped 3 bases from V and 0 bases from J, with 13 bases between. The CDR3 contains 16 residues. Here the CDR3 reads CASSFWTPSSTDTQYF. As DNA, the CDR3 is TGTGCCAGCAGCTTCTGGACTCCCTCGAGCACAGATACGCAGTATTTT.

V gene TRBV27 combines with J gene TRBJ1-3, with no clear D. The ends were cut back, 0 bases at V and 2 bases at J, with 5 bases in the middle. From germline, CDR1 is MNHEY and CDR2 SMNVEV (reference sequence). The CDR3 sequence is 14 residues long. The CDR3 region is CASSLSGTGNTIYF. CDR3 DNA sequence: TGTGCCAGCAGTTTATCAGGGACTGGAAACACCATATATTTT.

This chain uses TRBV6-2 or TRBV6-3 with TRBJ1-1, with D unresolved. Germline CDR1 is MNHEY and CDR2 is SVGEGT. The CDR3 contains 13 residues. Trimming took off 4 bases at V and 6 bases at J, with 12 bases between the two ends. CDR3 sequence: CASSSALRAEAFF. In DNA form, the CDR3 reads TGTGCCAGCAGTTCCGCCCTACGGGCTGAAGCTTTCTTT.

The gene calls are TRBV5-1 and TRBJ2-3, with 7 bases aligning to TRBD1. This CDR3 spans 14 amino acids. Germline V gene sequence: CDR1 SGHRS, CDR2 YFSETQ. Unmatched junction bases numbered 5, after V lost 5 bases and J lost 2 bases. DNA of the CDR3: TGCGCCAGCAGGAAACAGGGGACCACAGATACGCAGTATTTT. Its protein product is CASRKQGTTDTQYF. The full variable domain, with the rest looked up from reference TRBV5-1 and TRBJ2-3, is KAGVTQTPRYLIKTRGQQVTLSCSPISGHRSVSWYQQTPGQGLQFLFEYFSETQRNKGNFPGRFSGRQFSNSRSEMNVSTLELGDSALYLCASRKQGTTDTQYFGPGTRLTVL.

CDR3 loop: CSVAGGLQGNEQFF. The DNA of the CDR3 is TGCAGCGTTGCGGGGGGCCTCCAGGGCAATGAGCAGTTCTTC. The rearrangement joins TRBV29-1 to TRBJ2-1, with D possibly TRBD2 on 7 matching bases. Germline assignment: CDR1 SQVTM and CDR2 ANQGSEA. The V and J ends lost 4 bases and 6 bases respectively, with 16 bases between them. The CDR3 is 14 residues long.

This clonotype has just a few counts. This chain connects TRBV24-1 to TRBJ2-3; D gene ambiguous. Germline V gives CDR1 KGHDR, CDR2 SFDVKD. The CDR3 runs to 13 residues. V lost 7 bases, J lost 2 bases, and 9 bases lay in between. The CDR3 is CATRGLSTDTQYF. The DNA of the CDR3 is TGTGCCACCAGGGGCCTTTCCACAGATACGCAGTATTTT.

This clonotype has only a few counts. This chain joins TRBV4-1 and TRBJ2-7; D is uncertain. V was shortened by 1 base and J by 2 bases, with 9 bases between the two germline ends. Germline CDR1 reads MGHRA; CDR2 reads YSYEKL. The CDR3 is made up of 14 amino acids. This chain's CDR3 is CASSQGMGTYEQYF. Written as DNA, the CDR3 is TGCGCCAGCAGCCAAGGGATGGGTACCTACGAGCAGTACTTC.

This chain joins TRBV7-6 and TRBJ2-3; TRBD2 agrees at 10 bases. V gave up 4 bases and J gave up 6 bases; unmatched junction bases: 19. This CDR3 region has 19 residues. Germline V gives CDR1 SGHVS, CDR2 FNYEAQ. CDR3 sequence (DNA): TGTGCCAGCAGCTCCATCGCGGATCCAGCGGGAGGGCCAGGGGATACGCAGTATTTT. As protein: CASSSIADPAGGPGDTQYF.

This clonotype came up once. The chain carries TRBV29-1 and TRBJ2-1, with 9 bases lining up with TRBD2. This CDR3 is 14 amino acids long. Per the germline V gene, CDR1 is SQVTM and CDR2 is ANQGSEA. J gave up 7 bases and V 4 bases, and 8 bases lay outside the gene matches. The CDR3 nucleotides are TGCAGCGTTGTTAGGGCGGGAGGGCCTAATGAGCAGTTCTTC. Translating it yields CSVVRAGGPNEQFF.

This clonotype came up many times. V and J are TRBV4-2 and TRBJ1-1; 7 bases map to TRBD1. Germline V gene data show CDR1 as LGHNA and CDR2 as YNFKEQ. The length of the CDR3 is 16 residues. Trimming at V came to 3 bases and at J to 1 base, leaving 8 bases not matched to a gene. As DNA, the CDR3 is TGTGCCAGCAGCCAGCCCACCGGGACAGCGAACACTGAAGCTTTCTTT. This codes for CASSQPTGTANTEAFF.

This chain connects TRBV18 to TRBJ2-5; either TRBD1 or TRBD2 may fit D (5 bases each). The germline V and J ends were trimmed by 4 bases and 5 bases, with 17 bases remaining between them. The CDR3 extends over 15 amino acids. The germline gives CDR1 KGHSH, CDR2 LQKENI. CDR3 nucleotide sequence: TGTGCCAGCTCACACTCTGGGGGTCCGCAGGAGACCCAGTACTTC. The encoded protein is CASSHSGGPQETQYF.

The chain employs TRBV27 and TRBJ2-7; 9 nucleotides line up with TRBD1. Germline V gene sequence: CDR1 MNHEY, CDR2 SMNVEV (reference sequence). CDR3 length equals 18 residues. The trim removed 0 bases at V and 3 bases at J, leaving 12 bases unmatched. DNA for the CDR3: TGTGCCAGCAGTTTATCGGGGACAGGGACCCTGAGGGGCTACGAGCAGTACTTC. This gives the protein CASSLSGTGTLRGYEQYF.

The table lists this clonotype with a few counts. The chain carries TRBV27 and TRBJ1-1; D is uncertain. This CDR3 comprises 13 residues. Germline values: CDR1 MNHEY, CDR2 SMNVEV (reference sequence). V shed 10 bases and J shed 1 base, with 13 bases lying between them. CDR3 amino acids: CATQNAGNTEAFF. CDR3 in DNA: TGTGCCACCCAGAATGCGGGGAACACTGAAGCTTTCTTT.

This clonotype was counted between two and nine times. The CDR3 DNA reads as TGTGCCAGCAGCCTAAGAAAGATTGAAGACAATGAGCAGTTCTTC. Translated, it gives CASSLRKIEDNEQFF. The J gene is TRBJ2-1, the V gene TRBV11-1; D uncertain. V was pared by 5 bases and J by 5 bases, with 16 bases between. CDR1 is SGHAT, CDR2 FQDESV, per germline (reference sequence). CDR3 length equals 15 residues.

CDR3: CASRGTSGQYNEQFF. Here the CDR3 DNA reads TGTGCCAGCAGGGGGACTAGCGGGCAATACAATGAGCAGTTCTTC. The chain joins TRBV2 to TRBJ2-1; 12 bases line up with TRBD2. CDR1 and CDR2 from the germline V gene are SNHLY and FYNNEI. This CDR3 has 15 residues. The V segment lost 6 bases and the J segment 4 bases; nucleotides outside the gene matches: 4.

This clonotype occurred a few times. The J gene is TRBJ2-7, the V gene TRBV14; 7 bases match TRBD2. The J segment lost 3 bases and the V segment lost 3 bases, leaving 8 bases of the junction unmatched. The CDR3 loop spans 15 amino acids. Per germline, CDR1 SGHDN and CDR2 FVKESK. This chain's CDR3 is CASSQSGLTLYEQYF. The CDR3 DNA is TGTGCCAGCAGCCAGTCGGGACTAACTCTCTACGAGCAGTACTTC.

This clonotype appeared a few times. The CDR3 coding sequence is TGTGCCTGGAGTGTAGACCCGAACACTGAAGCTTTCTTT. Translating gives CAWSVDPNTEAFF. The chain links TRBV30 to TRBJ1-1; D is ambiguous. This CDR3 is 13 amino acids long. Per germline, CDR1 GTSNPN and CDR2 SVGIG (reference sequence). Trimming took off 0 bases at V and 1 base at J, with 6 bases between the two ends.

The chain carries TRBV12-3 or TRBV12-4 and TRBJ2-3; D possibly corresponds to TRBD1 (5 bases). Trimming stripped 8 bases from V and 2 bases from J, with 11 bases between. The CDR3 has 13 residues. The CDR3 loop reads CASQGSYTDTQYF. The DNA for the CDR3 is TGTGCCAGCCAGGGATCCTACACAGATACGCAGTATTTT.

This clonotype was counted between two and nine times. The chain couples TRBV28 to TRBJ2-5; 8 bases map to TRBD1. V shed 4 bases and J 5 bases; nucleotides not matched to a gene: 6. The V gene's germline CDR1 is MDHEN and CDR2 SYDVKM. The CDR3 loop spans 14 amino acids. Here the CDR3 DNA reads TGTGCCAGCAGTTCGGGACAGGCCAGGGAGACCCAGTACTTC. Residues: CASSSGQARETQYF.

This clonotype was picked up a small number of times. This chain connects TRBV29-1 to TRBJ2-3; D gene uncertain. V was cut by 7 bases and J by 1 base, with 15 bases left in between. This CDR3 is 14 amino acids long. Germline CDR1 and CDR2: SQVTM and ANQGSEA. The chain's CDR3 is CSADPDTRTDTQYF. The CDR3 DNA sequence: TGCAGCGCCGATCCTGACACCCGCACAGATACGCAGTATTTT.

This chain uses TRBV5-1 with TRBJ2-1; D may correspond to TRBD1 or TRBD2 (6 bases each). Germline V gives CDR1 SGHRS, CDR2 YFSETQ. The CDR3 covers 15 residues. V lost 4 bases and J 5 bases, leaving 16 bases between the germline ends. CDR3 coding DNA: TGCGCCAGCAGCCCGGACGGGGGCGCGAACAATGAGCAGTTCTTC. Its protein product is CASSPDGGANNEQFF.

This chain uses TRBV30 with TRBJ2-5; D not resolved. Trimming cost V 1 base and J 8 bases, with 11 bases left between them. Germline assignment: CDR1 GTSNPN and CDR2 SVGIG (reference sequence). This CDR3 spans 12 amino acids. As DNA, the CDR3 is TGTGCCTGGAGTGCCGCCCAAGGAACCCAGTACTTC. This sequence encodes CAWSAAQGTQYF.

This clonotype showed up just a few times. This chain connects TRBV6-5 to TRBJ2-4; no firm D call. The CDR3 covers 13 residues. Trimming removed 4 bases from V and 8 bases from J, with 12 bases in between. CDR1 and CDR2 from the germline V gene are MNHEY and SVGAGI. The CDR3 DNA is TGTGCCAGCAGTTCCCTTGCGTGGGACATTCAGTACTTC. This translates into CASSSLAWDIQYF.